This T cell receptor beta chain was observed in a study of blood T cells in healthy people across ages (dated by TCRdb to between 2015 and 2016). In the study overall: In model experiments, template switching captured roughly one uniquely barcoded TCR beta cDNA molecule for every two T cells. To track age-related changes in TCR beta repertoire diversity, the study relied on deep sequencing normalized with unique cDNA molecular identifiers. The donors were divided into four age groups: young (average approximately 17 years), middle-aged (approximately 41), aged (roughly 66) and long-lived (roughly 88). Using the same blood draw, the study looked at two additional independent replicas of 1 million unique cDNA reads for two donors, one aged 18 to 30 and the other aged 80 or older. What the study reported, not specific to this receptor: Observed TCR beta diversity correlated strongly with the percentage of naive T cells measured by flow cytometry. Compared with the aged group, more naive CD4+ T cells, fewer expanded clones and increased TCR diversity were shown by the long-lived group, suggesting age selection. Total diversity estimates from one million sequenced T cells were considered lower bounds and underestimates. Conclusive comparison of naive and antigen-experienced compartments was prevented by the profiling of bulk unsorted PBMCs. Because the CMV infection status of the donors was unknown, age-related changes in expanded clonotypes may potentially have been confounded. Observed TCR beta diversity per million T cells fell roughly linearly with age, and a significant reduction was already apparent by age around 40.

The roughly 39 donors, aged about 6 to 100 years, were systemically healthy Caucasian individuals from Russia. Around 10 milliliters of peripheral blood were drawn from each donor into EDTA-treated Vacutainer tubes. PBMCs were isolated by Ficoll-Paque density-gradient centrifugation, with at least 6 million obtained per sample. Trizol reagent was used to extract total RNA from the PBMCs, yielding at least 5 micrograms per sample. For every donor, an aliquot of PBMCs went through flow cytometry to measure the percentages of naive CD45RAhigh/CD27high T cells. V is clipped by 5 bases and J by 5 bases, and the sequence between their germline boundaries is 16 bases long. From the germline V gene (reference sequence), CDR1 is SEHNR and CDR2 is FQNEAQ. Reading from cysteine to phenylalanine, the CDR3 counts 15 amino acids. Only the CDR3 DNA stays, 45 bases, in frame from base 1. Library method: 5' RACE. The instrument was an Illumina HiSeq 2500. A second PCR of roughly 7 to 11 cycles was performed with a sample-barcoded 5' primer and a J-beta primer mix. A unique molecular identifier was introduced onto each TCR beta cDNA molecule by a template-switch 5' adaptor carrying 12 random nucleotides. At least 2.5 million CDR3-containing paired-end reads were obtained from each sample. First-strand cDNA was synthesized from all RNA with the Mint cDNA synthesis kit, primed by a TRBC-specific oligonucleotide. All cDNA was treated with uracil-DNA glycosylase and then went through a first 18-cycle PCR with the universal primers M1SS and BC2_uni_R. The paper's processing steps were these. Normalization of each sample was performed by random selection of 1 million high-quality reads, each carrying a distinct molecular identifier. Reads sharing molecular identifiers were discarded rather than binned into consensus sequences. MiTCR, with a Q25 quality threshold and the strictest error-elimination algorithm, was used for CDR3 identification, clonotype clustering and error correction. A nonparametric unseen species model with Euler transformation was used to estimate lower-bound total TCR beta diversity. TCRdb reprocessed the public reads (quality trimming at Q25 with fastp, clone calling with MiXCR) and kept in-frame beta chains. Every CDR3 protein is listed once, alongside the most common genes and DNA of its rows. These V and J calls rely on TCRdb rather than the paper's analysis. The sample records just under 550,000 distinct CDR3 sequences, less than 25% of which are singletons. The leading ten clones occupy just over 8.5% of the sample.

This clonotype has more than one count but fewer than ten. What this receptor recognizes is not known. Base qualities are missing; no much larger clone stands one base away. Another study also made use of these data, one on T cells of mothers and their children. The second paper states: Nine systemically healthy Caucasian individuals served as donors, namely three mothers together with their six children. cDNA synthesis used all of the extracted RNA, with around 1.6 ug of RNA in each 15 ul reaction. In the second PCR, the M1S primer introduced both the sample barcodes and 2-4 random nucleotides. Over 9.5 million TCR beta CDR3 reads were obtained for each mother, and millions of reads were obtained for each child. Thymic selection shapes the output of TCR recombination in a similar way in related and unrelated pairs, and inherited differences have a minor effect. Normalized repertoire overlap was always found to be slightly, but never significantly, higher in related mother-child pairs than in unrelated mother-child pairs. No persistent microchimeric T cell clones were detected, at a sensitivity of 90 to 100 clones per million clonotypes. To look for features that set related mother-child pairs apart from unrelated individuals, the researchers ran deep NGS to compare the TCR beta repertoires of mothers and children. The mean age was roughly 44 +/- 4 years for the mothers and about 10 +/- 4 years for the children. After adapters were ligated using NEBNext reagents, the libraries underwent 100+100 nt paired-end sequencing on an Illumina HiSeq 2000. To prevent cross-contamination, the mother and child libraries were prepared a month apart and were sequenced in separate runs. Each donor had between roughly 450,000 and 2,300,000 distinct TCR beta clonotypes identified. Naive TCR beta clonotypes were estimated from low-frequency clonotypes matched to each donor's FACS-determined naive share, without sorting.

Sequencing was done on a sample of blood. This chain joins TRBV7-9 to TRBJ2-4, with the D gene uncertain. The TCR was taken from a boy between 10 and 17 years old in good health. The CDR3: CASSPAVITQNIQYF. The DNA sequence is TGTGCCAGCAGCCCCGCGGTGATTACCCAAAACATTCAGTACTTC. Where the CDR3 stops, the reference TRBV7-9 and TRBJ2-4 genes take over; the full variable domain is DTGVSQNPRHKITKRGQNVTFRCDPISEHNRLYWYRQTLGQGPEFLTYFQNEAQLEKSRLLSDRFSAERPKGSFSTLEIQRTEQGDSAMYLCASSPAVITQNIQYFGAGTRLSVL.